This T cell receptor beta chain emerged from a study of OX40 agonist ivuxolimab in advanced cancers. Germline lookup yields CDR1 MNHEY and CDR2 SMNVEV (reference sequence). This CDR3 contains 11 residues. V lost 0 bases and J lost 7, with 4 bases in between. Using immunoSEQ multiplex PCR, the repertoire was profiled, and TCRdb retains in-frame clones only, with some absent. The table records 30,000 to 40,000 clones, more than 85% of them present only once. The TCR comes from an adult with an advanced solid tumor such as melanoma, head and neck, liver or kidney cancer. The chain combines TRBV27 with TRBJ2-7; unclear D gene. Sequencing used CD4+ or CD8+ T cells sorted from blood, obtained in a trial of the OX40 agonist ivuxolimab. The CDR3: CASSLSGEQYF. CDR3 DNA: TGTGCCAGCAGTTTATCCGGGGAGCAGTACTTC.